This TCR beta chain comes out of a study of T cells in Graves' hyperthyroidism and ophthalmopathy. There are many counts of this clonotype. Its antigen is unidentified. It was RNA transcripts that yielded the amplified TCR beta CDR3 regions. The HTBI primer set drove a first-round RT-PCR of the TCR CDR3. Using its own MiXCR run on the multiplex PCR reads, TCRdb lists one record per CDR3 protein. Of a few hundred thousand distinct CDR3 sequences listed, 46% are singletons. General study results and limits: The majority of expanded thyroid clonotypes above 0.001 also appeared in blood.

Germline lookup yields CDR1 LNHDA and CDR2 SQIVND (reference sequence). CDR3 length equals 13 residues. The junction had 2 bases not matched to a gene; V was cut back by 2 bases and J by 5 bases. Stable hyperthyroidism: no ophthalmopathy progression over 18 months of follow-up. Patients were excluded for uncontrolled infection, other autoimmune disease, pregnancy or lactation. Thyroid ultrasound and orbital computed tomography, with clinical symptoms and serum thyroxine and TRAb, informed diagnoses. Material for sequencing was peripheral blood or thyroid tissue (not recorded which). The clonotype was recovered from a woman aged 18-29 years with Graves' hyperthyroidism. The rearrangement uses TRBV19 and TRBJ1-2; 7 nucleotides line up with TRBD1. The CDR3 sequence: CASSIQGGYGYTF. Here the CDR3 DNA reads TGTGCCAGTAGTATACAGGGGGGTTATGGCTACACCTTC.